This TCR beta chain is from a study of cytomegalovirus exposure and HLA in healthy donors. Looked up from germline, CDR1 is SGDLS and CDR2 is YYNGEE. The CDR3 totals 9 residues. Trimming left V 7 bases short and J 10 bases short, with 6 bases between. The PCR employed 60 Vbeta primers together with 13 Jbeta primers. The protocol was immunoSEQ multiplex PCR, while the TCRdb copy is restricted to in-frame clones and leaves out a portion. Here the sample spans tens of thousands of clones, more than 65% being singletons. The receptor was derived from a human donor in good health. V is TRBV9 and J is TRBJ2-1, with unresolved D. Sequenced input: PBMCs. The CDR3 coding sequence is TGTGCCAGCGGCTCGGAGCAGTTCTTC. As protein: CASGSEQFF.